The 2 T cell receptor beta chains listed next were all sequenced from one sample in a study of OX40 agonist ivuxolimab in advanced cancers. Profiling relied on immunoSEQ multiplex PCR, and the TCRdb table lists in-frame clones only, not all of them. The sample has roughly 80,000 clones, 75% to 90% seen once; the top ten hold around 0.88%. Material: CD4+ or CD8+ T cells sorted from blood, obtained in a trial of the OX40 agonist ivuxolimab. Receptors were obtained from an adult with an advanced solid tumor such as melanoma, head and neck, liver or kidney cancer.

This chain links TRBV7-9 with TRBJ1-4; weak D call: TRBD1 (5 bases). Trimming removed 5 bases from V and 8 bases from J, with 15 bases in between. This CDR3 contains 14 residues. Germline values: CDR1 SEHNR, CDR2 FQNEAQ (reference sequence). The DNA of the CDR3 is TGTGCCAGCAGCCGAGGCGGGGGAGGGGAAAAACTGTTTTTT. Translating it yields CASSRGGGGEKLFF.

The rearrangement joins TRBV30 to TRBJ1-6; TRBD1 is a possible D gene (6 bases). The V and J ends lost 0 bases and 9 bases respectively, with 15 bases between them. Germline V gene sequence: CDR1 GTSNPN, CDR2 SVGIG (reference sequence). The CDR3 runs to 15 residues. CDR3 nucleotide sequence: TGTGCCTGGAGTGTATGGGGGGGGCGCGGTTCACCCCTCCACTTT. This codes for CAWSVWGGRGSPLHF.